The 14 T cell receptor beta chains reported below all come from one sample, sequenced in a study of cytomegalovirus exposure and HLA in healthy donors. The PCR made use of 60 Vbeta and 13 Jbeta primers. Sequencing used immunoSEQ multiplex PCR; TCRdb keeps in-frame clones, though not all of them. Among 75,000 to 100,000 clones listed, approximately 75% were seen once. The sample taken for sequencing was PBMCs. Every receptor here comes from a woman in her sixties or seventies in good health and CMV-seropositive.

This chain uses TRBV6-5 with TRBJ1-2; the D gene is possibly TRBD1 (6 bases). The CDR3 spans 14 residues. CDR1 is MNHEY, CDR2 SVGAGI, per germline. V was cut by 7 bases and J by 6 bases, with 18 bases left in between. CDR3 sequence (DNA): TGTGCCAGCACCGTTTTGGGGGGGCGCGATGGCTACACCTTC. Its protein product is CASTVLGGRDGYTF.

The chain uses TRBV2 and TRBJ1-5; D not certain. Germline lookup yields CDR1 SNHLY and CDR2 FYNNEI. V gave up 1 base and J gave up 2 bases, with 9 bases separating them. CDR3 size: 15 residues. The DNA of the CDR3 is TGTGCCAGCAGTGAAGGGGGAGCTGGCAATCAGCCCCAGCATTTT. It yields the protein CASSEGGAGNQPQHF.

This clone was seen only once. V and J are TRBV2 and TRBJ2-2; 14 nucleotides agree with TRBD2. Germline V gives CDR1 SNHLY, CDR2 FYNNEI. CDR3 length: 14 amino acids. V was clipped by 8 bases and J by 6 bases; unmatched bases: 2. The CDR3 bases are TGTGCCAGCGGGGGACTAGCGGGAGCCGGGGAGCTGTTTTTT. Translating it yields CASGGLAGAGELFF.

The chain is built from TRBV21-1 and TRBJ1-6; TRBD1, the D gene given by the table, was not confirmed from the DNA. TRBV21-1 is a documented pseudogene. The CDR3 is 16 residues long. CDR3 amino acids: CASSKEVTGNNSPLHF. The DNA for the CDR3 is TGTGCCAGCAGCAAAGAGGTGACAGGCAATAATTCACCCCTCCACTTT.

The CDR3 sequence: CASRLVGGWSPLHF. DNA for the CDR3: TGTGCCAGCAGATTGGTCGGGGGATGGTCACCCCTCCACTTT. The J gene is TRBJ1-6, the V gene TRBV6-1; tentatively, D is TRBD1 (5 bases). The germline V gene encodes CDR1 MNHNS and CDR2 SASEGT. V lost 6 bases and J lost 10, with 16 bases in between. The CDR3 loop spans 14 amino acids.

The chain has TRBV6-5 and TRBJ2-7; 9 bases agree with TRBD1. The CDR3 extends over 15 amino acids. With V trimmed by 0 bases and J by 1 base, 1 base remained unmatched. Germline V lookup: CDR1 MNHEY, CDR2 SVGAGI. DNA for the CDR3: TGTGCCAGCAGTTACTCGGGGACAGGGTCCTACGAGCAGTACTTC. As protein: CASSYSGTGSYEQYF.

This sequence joins TRBV5-5 and TRBJ1-1; TRBD1 matches at 7 bases. V lost 4 bases to trimming and J lost 6 bases; unmatched junction nucleotides: 9. Per the germline V gene, CDR1 is SGHKS and CDR2 is YYEKEE (reference sequence). The CDR3 is 14 amino acids. The CDR3 protein is CASSPTGTKSEAFF. The CDR3 nucleotides are TGTGCCAGCAGCCCGACAGGGACGAAATCTGAAGCTTTCTTT.

This chain connects TRBV4-2 to TRBJ1-2, with unresolved D. This CDR3 is 14 amino acids long. The V gene lost 0 bases and the J gene lost 5 bases, with 10 bases spanning the gap. The germline V gene encodes CDR1 LGHNA and CDR2 YNFKEQ. The CDR3 DNA is TGTGCCAGCAGCCAAGAGTCAGGTGAATATGGCTACACCTTC. This gives the protein CASSQESGEYGYTF.

V is TRBV9 and J is TRBJ2-1, with 7 nucleotides matching TRBD2. The CDR3 is made up of 17 amino acids. Germline values: CDR1 SGDLS, CDR2 YYNGEE. V trimming: 2 bases; J trimming: 5 bases; junction bases outside the gene matches: 13. Here the CDR3 DNA reads TGTGCCAGCAGCGTTTCGGGGAGGGGCGGCTGGAACAATGAGCAGTTCTTC. This encodes CASSVSGRGGWNNEQFF.

V is TRBV5-8 and J is TRBJ2-5; possible D gene TRBD2, 6 bases. CDR1 and CDR2 from the germline V gene are SGHTS and YDEGEE. Trimming took 3 bases from V and 1 from J, leaving 16 bases between them. The CDR3 has 16 residues. CDR3: CASSSGLAGTQETQYF. As DNA, the CDR3 is TGTGCCAGCAGCTCTGGGTTGGCGGGGACCCAAGAGACCCAGTACTTC.

This rearrangement joins TRBV9 to TRBJ2-7, with 9 bases lining up with TRBD2. Per germline, CDR1 SGDLS and CDR2 YYNGEE. Trimming removed 3 bases from V and 2 bases from J; junction bases left unmatched: 9. The CDR3 loop spans 16 amino acids. Here the CDR3 reads CASSAGPSGNTYEQYF. DNA of the CDR3: TGTGCCAGCAGCGCCGGGCCTAGCGGGAATACCTACGAGCAGTACTTC. The complete variable domain, with remaining parts taken from reference TRBV9 and TRBJ2-7, reads DSGVTQTPKHLITATGQRVTLRCSPRSGDLSVYWYQQSLDQGLQFLIQYYNGEERAKGNILERFSAQQFPDLHSELNLSSLELGDSALYFCASSAGPSGNTYEQYFGPGTRLTVT.

The chain joins TRBV7-2 to TRBJ2-7, with a weak D call TRBD2 (6 bases). V lost 1 base and J lost 4, with 14 bases in between. Germline V gives CDR1 SGHTA, CDR2 FQGNSA. This CDR3 is built from 15 residues. The CDR3, as DNA: TGTGCCAGCAGCTTAGATGCCAGGGAGGTGTACGAGCAGTACTTC. Translation: CASSLDAREVYEQYF.

The V call is TRBV19, the J call TRBJ2-3, with TRBD1 identical over 8 bases. V lost 5 bases to trimming and J lost 5 bases; unmatched junction nucleotides: 6. CDR3 length: 14 amino acids. Germline V gene sequence: CDR1 LNHDA, CDR2 SQIVND (reference sequence). The DNA of the CDR3 is TGTGCCAGTAGTTCAGGGGGCGAGGAAGATACGCAGTATTTT. Amino acids: CASSSGGEEDTQYF.

The V call is TRBV14, the J call TRBJ1-4; TRBD1 might be the D (5 bases). Germline values: CDR1 SGHDN, CDR2 FVKESK. The CDR3 sequence is 13 residues long. V lost 2 bases and J 8 bases, leaving 9 bases between the germline ends. DNA for the CDR3: TGTGCCAGCAGCCAACAGGGTGGCGAAAAACTGTTTTTT. Translation gives CASSQQGGEKLFF.